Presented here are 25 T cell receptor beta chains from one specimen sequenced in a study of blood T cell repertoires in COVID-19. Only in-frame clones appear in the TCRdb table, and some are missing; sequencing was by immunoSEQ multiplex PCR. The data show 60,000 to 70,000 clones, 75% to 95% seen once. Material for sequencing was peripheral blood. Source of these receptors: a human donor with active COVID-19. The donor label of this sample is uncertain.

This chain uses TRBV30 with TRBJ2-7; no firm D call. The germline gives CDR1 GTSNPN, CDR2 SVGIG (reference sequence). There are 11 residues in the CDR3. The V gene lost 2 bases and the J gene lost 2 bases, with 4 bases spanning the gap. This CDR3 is CAWSKPYEQYF. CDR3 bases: TGTGCCTGGAGTAAGCCCTACGAGCAGTACTTC.

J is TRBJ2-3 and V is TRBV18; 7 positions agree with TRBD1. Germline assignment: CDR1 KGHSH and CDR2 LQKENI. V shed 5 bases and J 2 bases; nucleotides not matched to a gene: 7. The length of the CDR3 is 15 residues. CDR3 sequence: CASSFRQGHTDTQYF. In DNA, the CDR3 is TGTGCCAGCTCATTTCGACAGGGACACACAGATACGCAGTATTTT.

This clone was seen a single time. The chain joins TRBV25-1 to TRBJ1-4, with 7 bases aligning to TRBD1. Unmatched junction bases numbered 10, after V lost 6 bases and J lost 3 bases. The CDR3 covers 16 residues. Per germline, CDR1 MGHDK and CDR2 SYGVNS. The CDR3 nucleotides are TGTGCCAGCAGCACCGTATCCGGGACAGCTAATGAAAAACTGTTTTTT. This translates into CASSTVSGTANEKLFF.

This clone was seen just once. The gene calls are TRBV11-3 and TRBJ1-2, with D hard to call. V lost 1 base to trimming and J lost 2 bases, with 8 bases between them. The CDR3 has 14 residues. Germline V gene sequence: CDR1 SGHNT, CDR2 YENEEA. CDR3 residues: CASSLGGSNYGYTF. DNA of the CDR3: TGTGCCAGCAGCTTAGGAGGGTCAAACTATGGCTACACCTTC.

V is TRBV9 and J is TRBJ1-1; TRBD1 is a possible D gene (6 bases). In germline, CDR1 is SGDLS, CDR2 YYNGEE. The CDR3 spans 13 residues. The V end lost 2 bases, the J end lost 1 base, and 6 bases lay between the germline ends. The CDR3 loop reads CASSVTGNTEAFF. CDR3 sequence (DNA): TGTGCCAGCAGCGTGACAGGGAACACTGAAGCTTTCTTT.

Here the CDR3 DNA reads TGTGCCAGCACCGAAAGGGGTGACTCCCCCTACGAGCAGTACTTC. This codes for CASTERGDSPYEQYF. The chain links TRBV6-5 to TRBJ2-7, with D possibly TRBD1 on 5 matching bases. CDR1 and CDR2 (germline): MNHEY, SVGAGI. Deletions cut 7 bases from V and 2 bases from J, with 18 bases between. CDR3 size: 15 residues.

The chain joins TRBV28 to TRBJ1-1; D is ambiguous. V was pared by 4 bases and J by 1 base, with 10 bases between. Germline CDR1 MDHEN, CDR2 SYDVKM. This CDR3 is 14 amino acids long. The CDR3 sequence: CASSSYTENTEAFF. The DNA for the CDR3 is TGTGCCAGCAGTTCTTACACCGAGAACACTGAAGCTTTCTTT.

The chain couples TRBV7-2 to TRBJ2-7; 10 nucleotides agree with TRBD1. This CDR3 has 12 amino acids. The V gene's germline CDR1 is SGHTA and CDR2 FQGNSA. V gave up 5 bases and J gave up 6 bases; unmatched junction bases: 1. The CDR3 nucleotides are TGTGCCAGCAGCAGGGACAGGGGCGAGCAGTACTTC. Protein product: CASSRDRGEQYF. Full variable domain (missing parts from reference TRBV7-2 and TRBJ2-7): GAGVSQSPSNKVTEKGKDVELRCDPISGHTALYWYRQSLGQGLEFLIYFQGNSAPDKSGLPSDRFSAERTGGSVSTLTIQRTQQEDSAVYLCASSRDRGEQYFGPGTRLTVT.

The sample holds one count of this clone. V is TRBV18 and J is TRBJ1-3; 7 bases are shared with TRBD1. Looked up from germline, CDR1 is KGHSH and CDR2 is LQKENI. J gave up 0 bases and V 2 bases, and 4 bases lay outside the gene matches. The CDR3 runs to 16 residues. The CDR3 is CASSPDRASSGNTIYF. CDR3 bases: TGTGCCAGCTCACCAGACAGGGCGAGCTCTGGAAACACCATATATTTT.

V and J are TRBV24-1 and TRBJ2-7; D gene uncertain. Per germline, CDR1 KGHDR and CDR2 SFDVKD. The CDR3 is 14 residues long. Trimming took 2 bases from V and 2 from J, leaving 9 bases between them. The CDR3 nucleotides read TGTGCCACCAGTGATTCACAGAAAACCTACGAGCAGTACTTC. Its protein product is CATSDSQKTYEQYF.

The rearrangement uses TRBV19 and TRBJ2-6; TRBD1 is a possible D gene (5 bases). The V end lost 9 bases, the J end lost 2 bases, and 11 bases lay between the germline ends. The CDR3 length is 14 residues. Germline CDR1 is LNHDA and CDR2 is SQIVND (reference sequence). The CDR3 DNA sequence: TGTGCCAGGTCCCGACAGACTGGGGCCAACGTCCTGACTTTC. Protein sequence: CARSRQTGANVLTF.

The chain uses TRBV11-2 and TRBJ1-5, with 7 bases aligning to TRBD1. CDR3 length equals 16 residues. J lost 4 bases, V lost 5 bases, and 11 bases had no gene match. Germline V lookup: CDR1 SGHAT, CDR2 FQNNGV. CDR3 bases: TGTGCCAGCAGCCAGATGACAGGGCAGAATAATCAGCCCCAGCATTTT. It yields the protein CASSQMTGQNNQPQHF.

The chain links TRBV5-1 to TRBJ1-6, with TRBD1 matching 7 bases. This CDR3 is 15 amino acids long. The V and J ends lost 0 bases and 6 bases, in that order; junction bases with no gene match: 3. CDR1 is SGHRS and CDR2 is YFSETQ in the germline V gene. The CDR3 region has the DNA TGCGCCAGCAGCTTGGAGGGGGCAGGTAATTCACCCCTCCACTTT. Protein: CASSLEGAGNSPLHF.

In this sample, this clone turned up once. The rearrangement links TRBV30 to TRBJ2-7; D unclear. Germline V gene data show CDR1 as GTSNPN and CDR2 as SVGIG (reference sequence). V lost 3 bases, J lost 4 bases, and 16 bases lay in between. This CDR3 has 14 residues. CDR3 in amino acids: CAWRPTGGRYEQYF. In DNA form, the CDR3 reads TGTGCCTGGAGACCCACCGGCGGTAGGTACGAGCAGTACTTC.

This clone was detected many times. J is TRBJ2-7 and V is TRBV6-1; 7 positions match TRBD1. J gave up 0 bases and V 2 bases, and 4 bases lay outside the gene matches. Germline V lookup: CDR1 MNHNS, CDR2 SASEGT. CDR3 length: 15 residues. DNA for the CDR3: TGTGCCAGCAGTGAACAGACAGGGAGCTCCTACGAGCAGTACTTC. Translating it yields CASSEQTGSSYEQYF.

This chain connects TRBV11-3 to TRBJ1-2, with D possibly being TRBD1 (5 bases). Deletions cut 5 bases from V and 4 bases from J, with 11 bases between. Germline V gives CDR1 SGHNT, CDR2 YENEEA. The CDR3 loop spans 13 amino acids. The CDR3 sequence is CASSPREGYGYTF. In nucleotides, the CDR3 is TGTGCCAGCAGCCCCAGGGAGGGCTATGGCTACACCTTC.

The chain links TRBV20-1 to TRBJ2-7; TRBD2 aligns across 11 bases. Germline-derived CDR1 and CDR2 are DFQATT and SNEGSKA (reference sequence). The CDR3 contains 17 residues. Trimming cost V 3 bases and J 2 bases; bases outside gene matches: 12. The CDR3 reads CSASLMGLAETTYEQYF. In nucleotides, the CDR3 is TGCAGTGCTAGTCTCATGGGACTAGCGGAAACGACCTACGAGCAGTACTTC.

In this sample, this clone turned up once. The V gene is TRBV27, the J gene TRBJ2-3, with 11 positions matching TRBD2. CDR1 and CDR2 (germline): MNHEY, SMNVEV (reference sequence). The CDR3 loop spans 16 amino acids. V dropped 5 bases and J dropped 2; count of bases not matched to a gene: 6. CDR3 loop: CASSLGTSGYTDTQYF. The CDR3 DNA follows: TGTGCCAGCAGTCTTGGGACTAGCGGTTACACAGATACGCAGTATTTT.

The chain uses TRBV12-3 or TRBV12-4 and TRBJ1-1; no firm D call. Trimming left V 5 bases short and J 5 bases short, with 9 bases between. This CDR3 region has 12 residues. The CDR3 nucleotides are TGTGCCAGCAGTCCTGGAGGAACTGAAGCTTTCTTT. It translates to CASSPGGTEAFF.

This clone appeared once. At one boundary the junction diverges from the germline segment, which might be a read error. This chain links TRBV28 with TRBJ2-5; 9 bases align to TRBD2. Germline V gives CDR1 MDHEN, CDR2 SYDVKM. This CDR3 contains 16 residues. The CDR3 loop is CASSFSQREAQGTQYF. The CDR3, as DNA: TGTGCCAGCAGTTTTTCCCAGCGGGAGGCCCAAGGGACCCAGTACTTC.

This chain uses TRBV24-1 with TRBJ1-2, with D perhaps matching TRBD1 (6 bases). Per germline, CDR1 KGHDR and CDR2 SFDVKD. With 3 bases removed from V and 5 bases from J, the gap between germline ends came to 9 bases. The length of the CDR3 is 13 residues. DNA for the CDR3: TGTGCCACCAGTGATACAGGGATGTATGGCTACACCTTC. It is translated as CATSDTGMYGYTF.

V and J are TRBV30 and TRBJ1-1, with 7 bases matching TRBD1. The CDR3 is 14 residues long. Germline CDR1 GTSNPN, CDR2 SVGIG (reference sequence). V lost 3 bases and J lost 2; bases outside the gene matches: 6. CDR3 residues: CAWRRQGPNTEAFF. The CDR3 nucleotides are TGTGCCTGGAGGAGACAGGGCCCTAACACTGAAGCTTTCTTT.

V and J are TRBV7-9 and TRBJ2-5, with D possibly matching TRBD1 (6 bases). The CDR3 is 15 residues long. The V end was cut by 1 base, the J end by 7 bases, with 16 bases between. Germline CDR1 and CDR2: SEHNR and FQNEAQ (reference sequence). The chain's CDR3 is CASSLDRTEASTQYF. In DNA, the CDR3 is TGTGCCAGCAGCTTAGATCGGACAGAAGCCTCGACCCAGTACTTC.

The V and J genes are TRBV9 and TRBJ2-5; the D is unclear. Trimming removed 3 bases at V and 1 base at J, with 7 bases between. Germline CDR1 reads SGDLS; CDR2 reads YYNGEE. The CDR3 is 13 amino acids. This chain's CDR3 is CASSGTVQETQYF. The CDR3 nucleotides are TGTGCCAGCAGCGGAACAGTCCAAGAGACCCAGTACTTC.

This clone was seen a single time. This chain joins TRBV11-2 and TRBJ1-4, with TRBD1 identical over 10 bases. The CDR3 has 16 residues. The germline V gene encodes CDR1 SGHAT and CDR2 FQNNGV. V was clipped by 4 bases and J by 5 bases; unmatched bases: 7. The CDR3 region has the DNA TGTGCCAGCAGCTCCCCCGGGACAGGGGAGAATGAAAAACTGTTTTTT. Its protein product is CASSSPGTGENEKLFF.